Following are 18 T cell receptor beta chains from one sample sequenced in a study of blood T cells in healthy people across ages. A sample-barcoded 5' primer and a J-beta primer mix were used in a second PCR of about 7 to 11 cycles. TCRdb re-called the 5' RACE reads through MiXCR, storing one row per CDR3 protein. The table has under 2 million distinct CDR3 sequences, 34% seen once. The material sequenced was blood. The source is a woman in her twenties or thirties in good health.

This clonotype appeared a few times. The V gene is TRBV29-1, the J gene TRBJ2-2, with D hard to call. The germline V gene has CDR1 SQVTM and CDR2 ANQGSEA. CDR3 length equals 12 residues. V was shortened by 5 bases and J by 3 bases, with 7 bases between the two germline ends. The CDR3 loop is CSVSRYTGELFF. The CDR3 nucleotides are TGCAGCGTTTCCAGATACACCGGGGAGCTGTTTTTT.

V is TRBV9 and J is TRBJ2-4, with TRBD1 as a possible D gene (5 bases). The end of the DNA is better explained by TRBJ2-5, so the J call may be wrong. The CDR3 runs to 15 residues. Germline CDR1 is SGDLS and CDR2 is YYNGEE. CDR3 nucleotide sequence: TGTGCCAGCAGCGTAGCAGGGCAGCCAGAAGGGACCCAGTACTTC. This translates into CASSVAGQPEGTQYF.

This clonotype was observed at least ten times. The genes are TRBV10-1 and TRBJ2-3; TRBD2 might be the D (6 bases). Trimming stripped 0 bases from V and 3 bases from J, with 10 bases between. Germline loops: CDR1 WNHNN, CDR2 SYGVQD (reference sequence). The CDR3 loop spans 15 amino acids. In nucleotides, the CDR3 is TGCGCCAGCAGTGAGTCAACTAGCCTTACAGATACGCAGTATTTT. This gives the protein CASSESTSLTDTQYF.

This clonotype was seen a few times. The chain is built from TRBV20-1 and TRBJ2-5; maybe TRBD2 (5 bases). The ends were cut back, 2 bases at V and 5 bases at J, with 15 bases in the middle. The CDR3 runs 14 residues. Germline values: CDR1 DFQATT, CDR2 SNEGSKA (reference sequence). CDR3 DNA: TGCAGTGCTAGATTTCCTTTGGGAGAGGAGACCCAGTACTTC. It encodes CSARFPLGEETQYF.

The V and J genes are TRBV2 and TRBJ2-7, with D possibly matching TRBD2 (5 bases). The ends were cut back, 2 bases at V and 7 bases at J, with 18 bases in the middle. The CDR3 extends over 15 amino acids. Germline V gene data show CDR1 as SNHLY and CDR2 as FYNNEI. CDR3 nucleotides: TGTGCCAGCAGTGAATGGGATAACGGAGGTGGGGAGCAGTACTTC. This gives the protein CASSEWDNGGGEQYF.

V gene TRBV5-6 combines with J gene TRBJ2-5, with 7 bases aligning to TRBD1. Looked up from germline, CDR1 is SGHDT and CDR2 is YYEEEE. This CDR3 region has 14 residues. J lost 11 bases, V lost 3 bases, and 13 bases had no gene match. For the CDR3, the DNA is TGTGCCAGCAGCTCCGGGACAGAGGACAATGAGCAGTACTTC. Translation: CASSSGTEDNEQYF. Looking up the rest from reference TRBV5-6 and TRBJ2-5 gives the full variable domain: DAGVTQSPTHLIKTRGQQVTLRCSPKSGHDTVSWYQQALGQGPQFIFQYYEEEERQRGNFPDRFSGHQFPNYSSELNVNALLLGDSALYLCASSSGTEDNEQYFGPGTRLLVL.

This rearrangement joins TRBV7-8 to TRBJ2-7; 10 bases are shared with TRBD1. Germline CDR1 is SGHVS and CDR2 is FQNEAQ. Losses at the gene ends were 6 bases for V and 5 bases for J; bases not matched to a gene: 7. This CDR3 has 14 residues. CDR3 coding DNA: TGTGCCAGCAGATTTGGGACAGGGGACCACGAGCAGTACTTC. Translated, it gives CASRFGTGDHEQYF.

This clonotype has just a few counts. The V call is TRBV4-1, the J call TRBJ2-1; 12 positions agree with TRBD2. Germline V gene lookup returns CDR1 MGHRA and CDR2 YSYEKL. This CDR3 has 15 residues. V shed 6 bases, J shed 5 bases, and the junction held 5 bases outside the gene matches. As DNA, the CDR3 is TGCGCCAGCAGGATAGGACTAGCGGGACACAATGAGCAGTTCTTC. Its translation is CASRIGLAGHNEQFF.

V gene TRBV30 combines with J gene TRBJ2-7; D possibly corresponds to TRBD1 (5 bases). V lost 8 bases, J lost 0 bases, and 14 bases lay in between. The CDR3 consists of 13 residues. The germline CDR1 and CDR2 sequences are GTSNPN and SVGIG (reference sequence). The CDR3 region is CAGHADSSYEQYF. CDR3 nucleotide sequence: TGTGCCGGACACGCGGATAGCTCCTACGAGCAGTACTTC.

In its sample, this clonotype was seen many times. The DNA for the CDR3 is TGCGCCAGCAGCCTAACTTATAACCTACCCGGCGATGAGCAGTTCTTC. It codes for CASSLTYNLPGDEQFF. The J gene is TRBJ2-1, the V gene TRBV4-1; D is uncertain. This CDR3 contains 16 residues. The germline CDR1 and CDR2 sequences are MGHRA and YSYEKL. Trimming shortened V by 4 bases and J by 8 bases, and 21 bases separated the two germline ends.

The genes are TRBV20-1 and TRBJ2-1; D might be TRBD1 or TRBD2, each matching 5 bases. Trimming cost V 3 bases and J 0 bases, with 9 bases left between them. The germline V gene has CDR1 DFQATT and CDR2 SNEGSKA (reference sequence). The CDR3 extends over 14 amino acids. The CDR3 spells CSASGASSYNEQFF. The CDR3 bases are TGCAGTGCTAGCGGGGCTAGCTCCTACAATGAGCAGTTCTTC.

The chain links TRBV7-3 to TRBJ2-1; D tentatively fits TRBD1 or TRBD2 (5 bases each). Trimming stripped 1 base from V and 9 bases from J, with 7 bases between. The CDR3 is 12 residues long. Germline V gives CDR1 SGHTA, CDR2 FQGTGA. The CDR3: CASSLNGGEQFF. In nucleotides, the CDR3 is TGTGCCAGCAGCTTAAATGGGGGTGAGCAGTTCTTC.

This clonotype was recorded only once. The rearrangement uses TRBV28 and TRBJ1-4; D unclear. Trimming cost V 6 bases and J 8 bases, with 13 bases left between them. The V gene's germline CDR1 is MDHEN and CDR2 SYDVKM. CDR3 size: 13 residues. Here the CDR3 reads CASRSSIEEKLFF. The CDR3 bases are TGTGCCAGCAGGTCCTCGATAGAAGAAAAACTGTTTTTT.

The rearrangement links TRBV2 to TRBJ2-1; possibly TRBD2 for D (6 bases). The V end lost 7 bases, the J end lost 0 bases, and 13 bases lay between the germline ends. CDR1 and CDR2 (germline): SNHLY, FYNNEI. The CDR3 runs to 15 residues. The CDR3 is CASNERTTSYNEQFF. The CDR3 DNA reads TGTGCCAGCAACGAGAGGACTACCTCCTACAATGAGCAGTTCTTC.

This clonotype appeared a single time. The chain carries TRBV15 and TRBJ1-1, with no clear D. Between the trimmed V and J ends, which lost 5 bases and 0 bases, there was a span of 10 bases. This CDR3 region has 14 residues. The germline V gene has CDR1 LNHNV and CDR2 YYDKDF (reference sequence). The CDR3 loop is CATSAQSVNTEAFF. CDR3 DNA sequence: TGTGCCACCAGCGCCCAGTCTGTGAACACTGAAGCTTTCTTT. The variable domain in full, completed from reference TRBV15 and TRBJ1-1, reads DAMVIQNPRYQVTQFGKPVTLSCSQTLNHNVMYWYQQKSSQAPKLLFHYYDKDFNNEADTPDNFQSRRPNTSFCFLDIRSPGLGDTAMYLCATSAQSVNTEAFFGQGTRLTVV.

The V and J genes are TRBV5-6 and TRBJ2-3; 8 bases match TRBD1. V dropped 4 bases and J dropped 0; count of bases not matched to a gene: 7. CDR3 size: 16 residues. The V gene's germline CDR1 is SGHDT and CDR2 YYEEEE. In DNA form, the CDR3 reads TGTGCCAGCAGCACTTGGACAGGGCCCAGCACAGATACGCAGTATTTT. Translating it yields CASSTWTGPSTDTQYF.

The chain combines TRBV5-1 with TRBJ1-1; unclear D gene. V lost 0 bases, J lost 8 bases, and 8 bases lay in between. From germline, CDR1 is SGHRS and CDR2 YFSETQ. The CDR3 sequence is 12 residues long. DNA of the CDR3: TGCGCCAGCAGCTTGGGGGGTATAGAAGCTTTCTTT. This codes for CASSLGGIEAFF.

The chain combines TRBV6-6 with TRBJ2-1; D is unclear. Germline V gives CDR1 MNHNY, CDR2 SVGAGI (reference sequence). The CDR3 sequence is 13 residues long. Trimming pared 6 bases from V and 1 base from J, leaving 7 bases between. CDR3 nucleotides: TGTGCCAGCAGCGCGGAATCCTACAATGAGCAGTTCTTC. Translated, it gives CASSAESYNEQFF.